Here is one T cell receptor beta chain with its context. The antigen is undetermined. The data stem from a study of CD8 T cells in ankylosing spondylitis. In making TCR beta libraries, quantitative 5'-RACE with molecular barcodes was used. Via MiXCR, TCRdb re-called the 5' RACE reads, giving one row per CDR3 protein. Counted here are 25,000 to 35,000 distinct CDR3 sequences, roughly 33% occurring once; the ten biggest clones make up about 48%. This CDR3 comprises 15 residues. Trimming left V 0 bases short and J 0 bases short, with 9 bases between. Germline CDR1 MNHNS, CDR2 SASEGT. The study's findings and limits: Characteristic, it appeared, of ankylosing spondylitis blood was a TCR beta motif of roughly eight highly homologous variants. Matched ankylosing spondylitis synovial fluid reportedly contained a significantly enriched population of disease-linked clones.

This TCR was sampled from a male donor with ankylosing spondylitis. The V gene is TRBV6-1, the J gene TRBJ2-7; D gene unclear. The sample taken for sequencing was synovial fluid, either unsorted or a sorted T cell fraction (not recorded which). The DNA for the CDR3 is TGTGCCAGCAGTGAAGCCGGGTCTAGCTCCTACGAGCAGTACGTC. It specifies CASSEAGSSSYEQYV.